Each of the 3 T cell receptor beta chains below was sequenced from the same sample in a study of blood T cell repertoires in COVID-19. Profiled with immunoSEQ multiplex PCR; TCRdb holds only in-frame clones, not every one. The sample records about 100,000 clones, about nine tenths being singletons. The sample comprised peripheral blood. The receptors originated from a man aged 18-30 years with acute or convalescent COVID-19.

This sequence joins TRBV6-6 and TRBJ2-1; D possibly corresponds to TRBD2 (6 bases). CDR3 length: 13 residues. V lost 5 bases and J lost 3, with 8 bases in between. The germline gives CDR1 MNHNY, CDR2 SVGAGI (reference sequence). CDR3 coding DNA: TGTGCCAGCAGTCCGGGACTCTACAATGAGCAGTTCTTC. Its translation: CASSPGLYNEQFF.

The rearrangement joins TRBV30 to TRBJ1-2; TRBD1 agrees at 7 bases. With 1 base clipped from V and 1 base from J, the junction kept 9 bases outside the gene matches. The CDR3 length is 16 residues. Germline CDR1 is GTSNPN and CDR2 is SVGIG (reference sequence). The CDR3 nucleotides read TGTGCCTGGAGTGATCGGACAGGCGTATATAACTATGGCTACACCTTC. This gives the protein CAWSDRTGVYNYGYTF.

This chain links TRBV3-1 (or the pseudogene TRBV3-2) with TRBJ1-5, with 8 bases matching TRBD1. V shed 4 bases and J 2 bases; nucleotides not matched to a gene: 1. Germline values: CDR1 LGHDT, CDR2 YNNKEL (reference sequence). The CDR3 covers 14 residues. The CDR3 nucleotides are TGTGCCAGCAGCCCGACAGGGGGCAATCAGCCCCAGCATTTT. Its protein product is CASSPTGGNQPQHF.